This T cell receptor (beta chain) was sequenced during a study of blood T cell repertoires in COVID-19 (dated by TCRdb to the early 2020s). Context from the whole study: Samples from collaborators originated in the United States, Italy and Spain and spanned both the acute and convalescent phases of COVID-19. The material from the prospective study consisted of cDNA or gDNA derived from T cells, B-cell-depleted T cells, or PBMCs. Deeply sampled blood TCRbeta repertoires from subjects exposed to, actively infected with, or recovered from COVID-19 were included in the dataset. A freely available public database, intended as a resource for researchers studying the immune response to SARS-CoV-2, is where the repertoires were released. Samples came from the ongoing ImmuneRACE study (first 160 participants) plus 1,254 subjects from 6 global collaborators. Nearly every sample came with metadata listing a de-identified subject ID, COVID-19 status, age in years and sex. HLA class I and class II types, where available, came from metadata supplied by the sample provider rather than from assay-based typing. What the work shows at the level of the full study, not this receptor alone: How much clinical and demographic metadata was included differed by source and by participant, and the metadata was provided uncurated.

The CDR3 goes from the cysteine to the phenylalanine over 13 residues. The read is trimmed to its CDR3 DNA, 39 bases read in frame from base 1. The germline ends are 15 bases apart after V is trimmed by 8 bases and J by 5 bases. Taken from the germline V gene, the CDR1 and CDR2 loops are KGHSH and LQKENI. This clone has just one count. Its antigen is still unknown. No much larger clonotype is one base removed from it; base qualities were not supplied. One collaborating source in Seattle enrolled patients while the patients were actively infected and followed the patients over time throughout the course of disease. The collaborating institutions used their own protocols to collect whole blood in K2EDTA tubes. Collaborator samples were shipped for TCRbeta analysis as frozen whole blood, isolated PBMCs, or DNA extracted from either sample type. TCRbeta CDR3 regions were amplified from genomic DNA by means of the immunoSEQ Assay, a bias-controlled multiplex PCR. Per the source publication's procedure: Within the assay, amplification of reference gene primers was used to estimate how many nucleated cells each sample contained. To quantify the absolute abundance of each unique TCRbeta CDR3 rearrangement, sequence reads were collapsed and filtered. For each sample, productive Simpson clonality was calculated as the square root of Simpson's diversity index over productive rearrangements. TCRdb carries this immuneACCESS record with in-frame sequences only. Its versions omit some clonotypes, under half of them owing to an unresolved V gene in the studies checked, with the rest unexplained. That table is the source of V, J and clone size, and D and trimming were worked out from the DNA. The sample contains roughly 120,000 clones, 90% of them found a single time. The top ten clones comprise 4.6% of the sample.

In this chain, TRBV18 is recombined with TRBJ1-1, with TRBD1 perhaps the D gene, on 5 matching bases. Sequencing was carried out using peripheral blood. This clonotype originated in a man in his 60s with COVID-19, enrolled during active disease. The nucleotide sequence is TGTGCCAGCATACAGGACAAGTGGACTGAAGCTTTCTTT. Protein translation: CASIQDKWTEAFF. The CDR3 plus the reference TRBV18 and TRBJ1-1 genes for the other parts give the full variable domain: NAGVMQNPRHLVRRRGQEARLRCSPMKGHSHVYWYRQLPEEGLKFMVYLQKENIIDESGMPKERFSAEFPKEGPSILRIQQVVRGDSAAYFCASIQDKWTEAFFGQGTRLTVV.